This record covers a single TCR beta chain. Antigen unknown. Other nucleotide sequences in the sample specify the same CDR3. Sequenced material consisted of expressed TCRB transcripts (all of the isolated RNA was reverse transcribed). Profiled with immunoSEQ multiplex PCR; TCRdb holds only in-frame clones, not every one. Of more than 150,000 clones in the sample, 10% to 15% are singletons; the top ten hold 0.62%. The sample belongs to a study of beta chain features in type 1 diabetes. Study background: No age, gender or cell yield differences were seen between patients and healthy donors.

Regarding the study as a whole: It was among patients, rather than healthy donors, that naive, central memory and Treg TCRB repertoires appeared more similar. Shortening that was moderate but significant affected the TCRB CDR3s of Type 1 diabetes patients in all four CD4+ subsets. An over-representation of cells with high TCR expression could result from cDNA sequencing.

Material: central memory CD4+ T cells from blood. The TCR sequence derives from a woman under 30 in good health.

CDR3 in amino acids: CASSLGDRGQETQYF. The CDR3 DNA follows: TGCGCCAGCAGCTTGGGGGACAGGGGTCAAGAGACCCAGTACTTC. This rearrangement joins TRBV5-1 to TRBJ2-5, with TRBD1 identical over 10 bases. Losses at the gene ends were 0 bases for V and 2 bases for J; bases not matched to a gene: 1. The CDR3 is 15 amino acids. Germline CDR1 and CDR2: SGHRS and YFSETQ.